This T cell receptor (beta chain) comes out of a study of neurological immune-mediated disorders. This clonotype has at least ten counts. This CDR3 has 15 amino acids. Germline V CDR1 and CDR2: MNHEY, SVGAGI. V was clipped by 0 bases and J by 0 bases, with 5 bases between them. 5'RACE employing 10-nucleotide random UMIs yielded the cDNA. TCRdb fed the 5' RACE reads into MiXCR, producing one record per CDR3 protein. Here the sample spans about 65,000 distinct CDR3 sequences, more than 3.5% being singletons. The sequencing sample was made of PBMCs. The chain carries TRBV6-5 and TRBJ2-2, with unresolved D. This clonotype was sampled from a man aged 45 to 65 with multiple sclerosis. CDR3 sequence: CASSYSTANTGELFF. In nucleotides, the CDR3 is TGTGCCAGCAGTTACTCGACTGCGAACACCGGGGAGCTGTTTTTT.